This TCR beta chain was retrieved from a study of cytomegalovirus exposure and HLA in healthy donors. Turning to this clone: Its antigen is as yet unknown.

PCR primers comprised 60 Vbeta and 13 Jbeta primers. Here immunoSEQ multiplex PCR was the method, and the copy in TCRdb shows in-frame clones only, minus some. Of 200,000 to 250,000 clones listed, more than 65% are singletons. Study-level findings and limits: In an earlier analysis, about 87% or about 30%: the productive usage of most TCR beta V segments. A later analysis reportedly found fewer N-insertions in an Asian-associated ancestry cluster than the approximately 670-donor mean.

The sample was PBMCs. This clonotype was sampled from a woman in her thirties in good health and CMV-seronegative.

CDR3 nucleotide sequence: TGTGCCAGCAGCTTGGGACTTTACTCCTACGAGCAGTACTTC. This codes for CASSLGLYSYEQYF. This chain joins TRBV5-6 and TRBJ2-7, with D unresolved. The germline V and J ends were trimmed by 0 bases and 0 bases, with 7 bases remaining between them. Germline CDR1 reads SGHDT; CDR2 reads YYEEEE. The length of the CDR3 is 14 residues.